The rows below give T cell receptor beta chains drawn from one sample of a study of blood T cells in healthy people across ages. MiXCR, run by TCRdb on the 5' RACE reads, gives a single entry per CDR3 protein. Of under 850,000 distinct CDR3 sequences detected, around 36% appear once; the ten largest clones hold 10% to 15%. Sequenced: blood. The source is a man aged 18 to 29 in good health. Both conserved end residues are part of each CDR3. D genes are given only for firm matches. Clone size is given for some rows only: seen once, a few or many times, or a class if the clone is expanded.

clone_size d_call j_call v_call cdr3_aa cdr3_nt
- - TRBJ1-2 TRBV5-1 CASSLDIVYGYTF TGCGCCAGCAGCTTAGACATCGTCTATGGCTACACCTTC
- - TRBJ1-2 TRBV12-3/TRBV12-4 CASTALVRAEGHTF TGTGCCAGCACCGCCTTGGTACGGGCTGAGGGCCACACCTTC
few - TRBJ1-1 TRBV28 CASSLTGLGTEAFF TGTGCCAGCAGTTTAACAGGGCTGGGCACTGAAGCTTTCTTT
many TRBD1 TRBJ1-6 TRBV10-3 CAISGTGRNSPLHF TGTGCCATCTCCGGGACAGGCCGGAATTCACCCCTCCACTTT
- - TRBJ2-1 TRBV21-1 CASSKAVVLAGDNEQFF TGTGCCAGCAGCAAAGCTGTCGTCCTAGCGGGGGACAATGAGCAGTTCTTC
- - TRBJ1-6 TRBV7-8 CASSLGTGIDSPLHF TGTGCCAGCAGCTTAGGAACGGGGATTGATTCACCCCTCCACTTT
- - TRBJ2-2 TRBV7-3 CASSFTGNVGAGELFF TGTGCCAGCAGCTTTACAGGGAATGTGGGGGCCGGGGAGCTGTTTTTT
- TRBD1 TRBJ2-5 TRBV28 CASSRQQGRETQYF TGTGCCAGCAGTCGGCAACAGGGGCGAGAGACCCAGTACTTC
many - TRBJ2-7 TRBV20-1 CSADPGHEQYF TGCAGTGCCGACCCAGGACACGAGCAGTACTTC
- - TRBJ1-1 TRBV6-5 CASSYSPGNTEAFF TGTGCCAGCAGTTACTCGCCGGGTAACACTGAAGCTTTCTTT
- - TRBJ1-5 TRBV20-1 CSAPKGGLRNQPQHF TGCAGTGCTCCGAAGGGAGGGCTCCGCAATCAGCCCCAGCATTTT
- - TRBJ2-7 TRBV5-5 CASSPLTGSSYNEQYF TGTGCCAGCAGCCCTCTAACAGGGAGCTCCTACAATGAGCAGTACTTC
- TRBD1 TRBJ1-2 TRBV5-5 CASSFGQGWEANYGYTF TGTGCCAGCAGCTTTGGACAGGGTTGGGAAGCTAACTATGGCTACACCTTC
- TRBD1 TRBJ2-3 TRBV7-2 CASSSRTGLNTQYF TGTGCCAGCAGCTCCCGGACAGGGCTAAATACGCAGTATTTT
few TRBD1 TRBJ1-5 TRBV28 CASSFVQGAFRNQPQHF TGTGCCAGCAGTTTTGTCCAGGGGGCTTTTCGCAATCAGCCCCAGCATTTT
- - TRBJ2-7 TRBV7-9 CSSSQSYNEQYF TGTTCCAGCAGCCAATCCTACAATGAGCAGTACTTC
- - TRBJ1-1 TRBV10-3 CAISESWGNRNTEAFF TGTGCCATCAGTGAGTCGTGGGGGAATCGGAACACTGAAGCTTTCTTT
few - TRBJ2-3 TRBV18 CASSPYSLPSSTDTQYF TGTGCCAGCTCACCTTATTCGTTGCCATCTAGCACAGATACGCAGTATTTT
few TRBD1 TRBJ2-2 TRBV6-6 CASSYQGAGELFF TGTGCCAGCAGTTACCAGGGGGCAGGGGAGCTGTTTTTT
- - TRBJ1-6 TRBV15 CATSRDLSRRGDSPLHF TGTGCCACCAGCAGAGATTTATCACGCAGGGGAGATTCACCCCTCCACTTT
- - TRBJ2-1 TRBV27 CASSYPGTLYNEQFF TGTGCCAGCAGTTACCCCGGGACTCTCTACAATGAGCAGTTCTTC
- - TRBJ2-1 TRBV7-3 CASSLGHRIGEQFF TGTGCCAGCAGCCTGGGACACAGGATTGGTGAGCAGTTCTTC
few - TRBJ2-5 TRBV12-3/TRBV12-4 CASSLTPSGRTQYF TGTGCCAGCAGTTTAACCCCCTCAGGAAGGACCCAGTACTTC
- - TRBJ2-1 TRBV20-1 CSAIGSSYNEQFF TGCAGTGCTATCGGAAGCTCCTACAATGAGCAGTTCTTC
- - TRBJ2-1 TRBV4-1 CASSQGTGAGLYNEQFF TGCGCCAGCAGCCAAGGAACTGGGGCAGGCTTATACAATGAGCAGTTCTTC
- TRBD1 TRBJ1-1 TRBV7-3 CASSLETGSTFF TGTGCCAGCAGCCTCGAGACAGGGTCTACTTTCTTT
- - TRBJ1-5 TRBV10-3 CAIRGPRGPQHF TGTGCCATCAGGGGACCCAGGGGGCCCCAGCATTTT
many - TRBJ2-7 TRBV6-1 CASSESGSYEQYF TGTGCCAGCAGTGAGTCGGGCTCCTACGAGCAGTACTTC
- - TRBJ1-2 TRBV6-1 CASSDGTPRAYGYTF TGTGCCAGCAGTGACGGGACACCCAGAGCCTATGGCTACACCTTC
- - TRBJ1-1 TRBV6-2/TRBV6-3 CASSRIFNRDTEAFF TGTGCCAGCAGTAGAATTTTCAACAGGGACACTGAAGCTTTCTTT
- - TRBJ2-2 TRBV5-1 CASRNSGTSLAGEPFF TGCGCCAGCAGAAATTCCGGGACAAGTTTAGCCGGGGAGCCGTTTTTT
- - TRBJ2-5 TRBV7-2 CASSLFGSGETQYF TGTGCCAGCAGCTTATTTGGCTCGGGGGAGACCCAGTACTTC
few - TRBJ2-5 TRBV5-1 CASSLTSPTETQYF TGCGCCAGCAGCTTGACTAGCCCTACAGAGACCCAGTACTTC